This passage covers 23 T cell receptor beta chains from one sample sequenced in a study of blood T cells in healthy people across ages. A sample-barcoded 5' primer and a J-beta primer mix were used in a second PCR of roughly 6 to 11 cycles. One entry per CDR3 protein, called by TCRdb with MiXCR from the 5' RACE reads. The sample records about 720,000 distinct CDR3 sequences, more than 20% being singletons. These data also featured in a second study, about T cells of mothers and their children.

Specimen: blood. These receptors all come from a boy aged 10-17 years in good health.

This clonotype was seen at least ten times. V gene TRBV6-2 or TRBV6-3 combines with J gene TRBJ1-4, with unresolved D. The CDR3 is 13 amino acids. CDR1 and CDR2 (germline): MNHEY, SVGEGT. V dropped 1 base and J dropped 5 bases, with 5 bases sitting between them. The CDR3 reads CASSYYANEKLFF. Written as DNA, the CDR3 is TGTGCCAGCAGTTACTACGCGAATGAAAAACTGTTTTTT.

This chain uses TRBV10-3 with TRBJ2-7; D is unresolved. Trimming left V 6 bases short and J 0 bases short, with 6 bases between. Looked up from germline, CDR1 is ENHRY and CDR2 is SYGVKD. This CDR3 is built from 12 residues. CDR3 nucleotides: TGTGCCATCAGAGCAGACTCCTACGAGCAGTACTTC. It codes for CAIRADSYEQYF.

The chain uses TRBV7-2 and TRBJ2-7; D might be TRBD2 (6 bases). Trimming removed 3 bases from V and 6 bases from J, with 9 bases in between. This CDR3 has 12 residues. CDR1 and CDR2 from the germline V gene are SGHTA and FQGNSA. Here the CDR3 DNA reads TGTGCCAGCAGCTTTGCGGGAACCGAGCAGTACTTC. Translation: CASSFAGTEQYF.

The J gene is TRBJ1-2, the V gene TRBV7-2, with D uncertain. Germline V gene data show CDR1 as SGHTA and CDR2 as FQGNSA. The CDR3 is 13 amino acids. V was pared by 5 bases and J by 4 bases, with 11 bases between. The CDR3 nucleotides read TGTGCCAGCAGCGGCGCGGAGTCCTATGGCTACACCTTC. This sequence encodes CASSGAESYGYTF.

The chain is built from TRBV27 and TRBJ2-7; tentative D call: TRBD1 (6 bases). Germline lookup yields CDR1 MNHEY and CDR2 SMNVEV (reference sequence). This CDR3 has 13 residues. Trimming removed 4 bases at V and 6 bases at J, with 13 bases between. CDR3 DNA sequence: TGTGCCAGCAGTTACCAACAGGGCTTCGAGCAGTACTTC. Its protein is CASSYQQGFEQYF.

V gene TRBV5-1 combines with J gene TRBJ1-1; 8 bases are a match to TRBD1. The germline V gene has CDR1 SGHRS and CDR2 YFSETQ. This CDR3 has 14 amino acids. J lost 5 bases, V lost 0 bases, and 3 bases had no gene match. In DNA, the CDR3 is TGCGCCAGCAGCTTGGAGGACAGGGCTACTGAAGCTTTCTTT. Translated: CASSLEDRATEAFF.

There are a few counts of this clonotype. The rearrangement joins TRBV4-1 to TRBJ2-5; D remains ambiguous. Germline V gene sequence: CDR1 MGHRA, CDR2 YSYEKL. The CDR3 runs 13 residues. The V end lost 1 base, the J end lost 5 bases, and 8 bases lay between the germline ends. DNA for the CDR3: TGCGCCAGCAGCCAAGTGGGATCCGAGACCCAGTACTTC. Its protein is CASSQVGSETQYF.

The V and J genes are TRBV20-1 and TRBJ1-4; maybe TRBD1 (5 bases). The CDR3 length is 14 residues. The germline V gene encodes CDR1 DFQATT and CDR2 SNEGSKA (reference sequence). Trimming left V 0 bases short and J 7 bases short, with 12 bases between. CDR3 residues: CSARERWRGEKLFF. CDR3 in DNA: TGCAGTGCTAGAGAAAGATGGAGGGGTGAAAAACTGTTTTTT.

This chain connects TRBV11-1 to TRBJ2-7, with D possibly matching TRBD1 (5 bases). Trimming left V 5 bases short and J 2 bases short, with 13 bases between. The length of the CDR3 is 14 residues. Per the germline V gene, CDR1 is SGHAT and CDR2 is FQDESV (reference sequence). Here the CDR3 reads CASSNPDSPYEQYF. Here the CDR3 DNA reads TGTGCCAGCAGCAACCCTGACAGCCCCTACGAGCAGTACTTC.

The chain uses TRBV28 and TRBJ2-7; D is perhaps TRBD1 (5 bases). The ends were cut back, 5 bases at V and 4 bases at J, with 15 bases in the middle. CDR3 length: 14 amino acids. From germline, CDR1 is MDHEN and CDR2 SYDVKM. The CDR3 coding sequence is TGTGCCAGCAGTCTTCTGTCAGGGATGTACGAGCAGTACTTC. Protein product: CASSLLSGMYEQYF.

DNA of the CDR3: TGTGCCACCAGTGATTTTCGCTGGAACAATGAGCAGTTCTTC. Protein sequence: CATSDFRWNNEQFF. The chain carries TRBV24-1 and TRBJ2-1; D is uncertain. The germline V and J ends were trimmed by 1 base and 5 bases, with 8 bases remaining between them. The CDR3 covers 14 residues. Germline CDR1 KGHDR, CDR2 SFDVKD.

The chain employs TRBV28 and TRBJ2-7; D perhaps matches TRBD2 (6 bases). The CDR3 runs 11 residues. The germline V gene has CDR1 MDHEN and CDR2 SYDVKM. Trimming cost V 10 bases and J 5 bases, with 12 bases left between them. The CDR3 is CAIRLVDEQYF. CDR3 in DNA: TGTGCCATCAGACTAGTAGACGAGCAGTACTTC.

The chain employs TRBV12-3 or TRBV12-4 and TRBJ2-3, with D perhaps matching TRBD1 (6 bases). Gene TRBJ1-5 matches the end of the DNA better, so the J call may be wrong. The CDR3 contains 13 residues. This CDR3 is CASTGGPTDTQHF. The CDR3 region has the DNA TGTGCCAGCACCGGGGGGCCGACAGATACGCAGCATTTT.

This chain connects TRBV11-2 to TRBJ2-3; D is undetermined. V was clipped by 3 bases and J by 5 bases, with 6 bases between them. Germline V gene sequence: CDR1 SGHAT, CDR2 FQNNGV. This CDR3 spans 12 amino acids. As DNA, the CDR3 is TGTGCCAGCAGCTTTGGGGTAGATACGCAGTATTTT. Its translation is CASSFGVDTQYF.

There are a few counts of this clonotype. The chain combines TRBV19 with TRBJ2-7; the D is unclear. Trimming took 6 bases from V and 1 from J, leaving 7 bases between them. The CDR3 runs to 12 residues. The germline V gene has CDR1 LNHDA and CDR2 SQIVND (reference sequence). CDR3 nucleotide sequence: TGTGCCAGTAGCCAATATTCCTACGAGCAGTACTTC. It codes for CASSQYSYEQYF.

This clonotype was observed a handful of times. The chain links TRBV3-1 to TRBJ2-1, with D tentatively TRBD2 (6 bases). The CDR3 runs 15 residues. Germline V gene lookup returns CDR1 LGHDT and CDR2 YNNKEL (reference sequence). V gave up 5 bases and J gave up 8 bases, with 19 bases separating them. This CDR3 is CASSATDRWGDEQFF. CDR3 nucleotide sequence: TGTGCCAGCAGCGCCACGGACCGCTGGGGGGATGAGCAGTTCTTC.

The chain couples TRBV7-2 to TRBJ2-5; TRBD2 matches at 8 bases. The CDR3 is 15 residues long. Trimming removed 5 bases from V and 5 bases from J; junction bases left unmatched: 10. CDR1 is SGHTA and CDR2 is FQGNSA in the germline V gene. The CDR3 DNA reads as TGTGCCAGCAGCCCCAAAGCGGGAGCGGGGGAGACCCAGTACTTC. This gives the protein CASSPKAGAGETQYF.

V gene TRBV3-1 combines with J gene TRBJ1-5; D possibly corresponds to TRBD1 (6 bases). CDR1 and CDR2 from the germline V gene are LGHDT and YNNKEL (reference sequence). V lost 6 bases and J lost 0, with 12 bases in between. The CDR3 consists of 15 residues. CDR3 protein: CASSLGGLSNQPQHF. In DNA form, the CDR3 reads TGTGCCAGCAGTTTGGGGGGGCTTAGCAATCAGCCCCAGCATTTT.

This chain connects TRBV28 to TRBJ1-1; possible D gene TRBD1, 5 bases. The V gene's germline CDR1 is MDHEN and CDR2 SYDVKM. The V gene lost 5 bases and the J gene lost 2 bases, with 15 bases spanning the gap. The CDR3 sequence is 15 residues long. The CDR3 sequence is CASSIPDSINTEAFF. The CDR3, as DNA: TGTGCCAGCAGTATCCCTGACAGTATAAACACTGAAGCTTTCTTT. The full variable domain, rest sourced from reference TRBV28 and TRBJ1-1, is DVKVTQSSRYLVKRTGEKVFLECVQDMDHENMFWYRQDPGLGLRLIYFSYDVKMKEKGDIPEGYSVSREKKERFSLILESASTNQTSMYLCASSIPDSINTEAFFGQGTRLTVV.

CDR3 bases: TGTGCCAGTAAGGACAGAGTCGAGCAGTACTTC. Its protein is CASKDRVEQYF. The chain combines TRBV28 with TRBJ2-7; possibly TRBD1 for D (6 bases). Trimming left V 9 bases short and J 6 bases short, with 12 bases between. This CDR3 is 11 amino acids long. Germline-derived CDR1 and CDR2 are MDHEN and SYDVKM.

The rearrangement joins TRBV15 to TRBJ2-1; 7 bases line up with TRBD1. The CDR3 is made up of 17 amino acids. J lost 8 bases, V lost 0 bases, and 13 bases had no gene match. Germline assignment: CDR1 LNHNV and CDR2 YYDKDF (reference sequence). The CDR3 coding sequence is TGTGCCACCAGCAGAGATGGGAAGACAGGGCTCGTCGATGAGCAGTTCTTC. This codes for CATSRDGKTGLVDEQFF. The complete variable domain, with remaining parts taken from reference TRBV15 and TRBJ2-1, reads DAMVIQNPRYQVTQFGKPVTLSCSQTLNHNVMYWYQQKSSQAPKLLFHYYDKDFNNEADTPDNFQSRRPNTSFCFLDIRSPGLGDTAMYLCATSRDGKTGLVDEQFFGPGTRLTVL.

The rearrangement links TRBV4-1 to TRBJ2-3; 9 bases align to TRBD2. This CDR3 contains 15 residues. The germline V gene has CDR1 MGHRA and CDR2 YSYEKL. After removal of 1 base from V and 3 bases from J, the junction contained 2 bases not matched to a gene. The CDR3 loop reads CASSQAGLATDTQYF. The CDR3 coding sequence is TGCGCCAGCAGCCAAGCAGGACTAGCGACAGATACGCAGTATTTT.

This sequence joins TRBV15 and TRBJ1-1; 7 bases agree with TRBD1. CDR1 is LNHNV and CDR2 is YYDKDF in the germline V gene (reference sequence). CDR3 length equals 15 residues. J was trimmed by 5 bases and V by 6 bases; bases with no gene match: 12. CDR3 sequence: CATRKRTGARTEAFF. CDR3 coding DNA: TGTGCCACCAGAAAACGTACAGGGGCAAGAACTGAAGCTTTCTTT. The full variable domain, its missing parts supplied by reference TRBV15 and TRBJ1-1, is DAMVIQNPRYQVTQFGKPVTLSCSQTLNHNVMYWYQQKSSQAPKLLFHYYDKDFNNEADTPDNFQSRRPNTSFCFLDIRSPGLGDTAMYLCATRKRTGARTEAFFGQGTRLTVV.